The rows below give T cell receptor beta chains drawn from one sample of a study of identical twins. TCRdb re-derived calls from the 5' RACE reads in MiXCR, one entry per CDR3 protein. Here the sample spans roughly 700,000 distinct CDR3 sequences, less than 10% being singletons. This sample was also put to use in a study of yellow fever vaccine responses in identical twins.

The sequencing sample was made of PBMCs. These receptors all come from a woman aged 18 to 35 in good health. Each CDR3 is given with its conserved first and last residue. A D gene is named only where the DNA matches it firmly. Not every row has a clone size; where given, it reads once, few, many or a size class.

v_gene: TRBV27; j_gene: TRBJ2-5; d_gene: NA; abundance: NA; CDR3nt: TGTGCCAGCAGTTTATCCCTTCTGTACCAAGAGACCCAGTACTTC; CDR3aa: CASSLSLLYQETQYF
v_gene: TRBV7-3; j_gene: TRBJ1-2; d_gene: NA; abundance: NA; CDR3nt: TGTGCCAGCAGCTTAACGTACGGAGAGGGCGGCTACACCTTC; CDR3aa: CASSLTYGEGGYTF
v_gene: TRBV9; j_gene: TRBJ1-5; d_gene: NA; abundance: NA; CDR3nt: TGTGCCAGCAGCTCCGGGGCCAATCAGCCCCAGCATTTT; CDR3aa: CASSSGANQPQHF
v_gene: TRBV6-2/TRBV6-3; j_gene: TRBJ2-1; d_gene: TRBD1; abundance: NA; CDR3nt: TGTGCCAGCAGCTGGGGACAGGGGGCCTTCCATGAGCAGTTCTTC; CDR3aa: CASSWGQGAFHEQFF
v_gene: TRBV4-3; j_gene: TRBJ2-5; d_gene: TRBD2; abundance: few; CDR3nt: TGCGCCAGCAGCCAAGGGGCGGGAGGGCCGCAGACCCAGTACTTC; CDR3aa: CASSQGAGGPQTQYF
v_gene: TRBV7-9; j_gene: TRBJ2-7; d_gene: NA; abundance: many; CDR3nt: TGTGCCAGCAGCTTAGCGGGAGTTTCCTACGAGCAGTACTTC; CDR3aa: CASSLAGVSYEQYF
v_gene: TRBV12-3/TRBV12-4; j_gene: TRBJ2-5; d_gene: NA; abundance: few; CDR3nt: TGTGCCAGCAGTTTAGGGGGATCACCCCAGTACTTC; CDR3aa: CASSLGGSPQYF
v_gene: TRBV12-3/TRBV12-4; j_gene: TRBJ1-3; d_gene: NA; abundance: few; CDR3nt: TGTGCCAGCAGTTTTCTTTTGAGAAACACCATATATTTT; CDR3aa: CASSFLLRNTIYF
v_gene: TRBV19; j_gene: TRBJ2-3; d_gene: TRBD2; abundance: few; CDR3nt: TGTGCCAGTAGTACCCCTAGCGGGGGGGCCACAGATACGCAGTATTTT; CDR3aa: CASSTPSGGATDTQYF
v_gene: TRBV6-1; j_gene: TRBJ2-1; d_gene: TRBD1; abundance: few; CDR3nt: TGTGCCAGCAGTGAAAGACAGGGGGCCCTTACCGGGCAGTTCTTC; CDR3aa: CASSERQGALTGQFF
v_gene: TRBV10-3; j_gene: TRBJ1-3; d_gene: NA; abundance: few; CDR3nt: TGTGCCATCAGTGGGGACACGTCTGGAAACACCATATATTTT; CDR3aa: CAISGDTSGNTIYF
v_gene: TRBV24-1; j_gene: TRBJ2-3; d_gene: NA; abundance: many; CDR3nt: TGTGCCACCAGACCTACCGGCACAGATACGCAGTATTTT; CDR3aa: CATRPTGTDTQYF
v_gene: TRBV10-3; j_gene: TRBJ2-7; d_gene: NA; abundance: NA; CDR3nt: TGTGCCATCAGTGCGACCGGTCGGGGTTTGCCCAACTCCTACGAGCAGTACTTC; CDR3aa: CAISATGRGLPNSYEQYF
v_gene: TRBV3-1; j_gene: TRBJ1-2; d_gene: NA; abundance: few; CDR3nt: TGTGCCAGCAGCCATACAGACAGTGGCTACACCTTC; CDR3aa: CASSHTDSGYTF
v_gene: TRBV12-3/TRBV12-4; j_gene: TRBJ1-1; d_gene: TRBD1; abundance: NA; CDR3nt: TGTGCCAGCAGTATTGGACAGGTCACTGAAGCTTTCTTT; CDR3aa: CASSIGQVTEAFF
v_gene: TRBV5-1; j_gene: TRBJ1-6; d_gene: NA; abundance: NA; CDR3nt: TGCGCCAGCAAGTTGGAAAATTCACCCCTCCACTTT; CDR3aa: CASKLENSPLHF
v_gene: TRBV2; j_gene: TRBJ2-4; d_gene: TRBD2; abundance: NA; CDR3nt: TGTGCCAGCAGTGAAGCGCTTGGGCTAGCGGGGGTTACAGCCAAAAACATTCAGTACTTC; CDR3aa: CASSEALGLAGVTAKNIQYF
v_gene: TRBV9; j_gene: TRBJ2-6; d_gene: NA; abundance: few; CDR3nt: TGTGCCAGCAGCGGACAGGTAGCCGGGGCCAACGTCCTGACTTTC; CDR3aa: CASSGQVAGANVLTF
v_gene: TRBV15; j_gene: TRBJ2-1; d_gene: TRBD2; abundance: many; CDR3nt: TGTGCCACCAGCTCTGGGGCCGGGACTACCTACAATGAGCAGTTCTTC; CDR3aa: CATSSGAGTTYNEQFF
v_gene: TRBV4-2; j_gene: TRBJ2-1; d_gene: TRBD2; abundance: few; CDR3nt: TGTGCCAGCAGCCCCGAGCACATGGAGGCGGGAGGGCCGTGGGAGCAGTTCTTC; CDR3aa: CASSPEHMEAGGPWEQFF
v_gene: TRBV7-6; j_gene: TRBJ2-5; d_gene: TRBD2; abundance: few; CDR3nt: TGTGCCAGCAGCCTGAGACTAGCGGGGGGACTCCCGGGAGAGACCCAGTACTTC; CDR3aa: CASSLRLAGGLPGETQYF
v_gene: TRBV6-5; j_gene: TRBJ2-7; d_gene: TRBD1; abundance: few; CDR3nt: TGTGCCAGCAGTTCCCGGGACAGGGGCTTGTGGCAGTACTTC; CDR3aa: CASSSRDRGLWQYF
v_gene: TRBV4-3; j_gene: TRBJ2-5; d_gene: NA; abundance: many; CDR3nt: TGCGCCAGCAGCCAGGGAAGCTCCCCGGGTGAGACCCAGTACTTC; CDR3aa: CASSQGSSPGETQYF
v_gene: TRBV5-1; j_gene: TRBJ2-1; d_gene: TRBD1; abundance: many; CDR3nt: TGCGCCAGCAGCTTCCGGGACAGGGGCCCAGGAATCTACAATGAGCAGTTCTTC; CDR3aa: CASSFRDRGPGIYNEQFF
v_gene: TRBV12-3/TRBV12-4; j_gene: TRBJ2-7; d_gene: NA; abundance: NA; CDR3nt: TGTGCCAGCAGTTTATCAGTAGGGGGAGGGGACGAGCAGTACTTC; CDR3aa: CASSLSVGGGDEQYF
v_gene: TRBV4-3; j_gene: TRBJ2-2; d_gene: NA; abundance: few; CDR3nt: TGCGCCAGCAGCCAAGACAGGGGCGGACGGACCGGGGAGCTGTTTTTT; CDR3aa: CASSQDRGGRTGELFF
v_gene: TRBV18; j_gene: TRBJ2-5; d_gene: NA; abundance: NA; CDR3nt: TGTGCCAGCTCACAGCTCAGTCCTGAGACCCAGTACTTC; CDR3aa: CASSQLSPETQYF
v_gene: TRBV20-1; j_gene: TRBJ1-5; d_gene: NA; abundance: NA; CDR3nt: TGCAGGGCACAGGGCAATCAGCCCCAGCATTTT; CDR3aa: CRAQGNQPQHF
v_gene: TRBV7-8; j_gene: TRBJ2-1; d_gene: TRBD2; abundance: NA; CDR3nt: TGTGCCAGCAGCTTTCGGACTAGCGGGAGGAACTCCTACAATGAGCAGTTCTTC; CDR3aa: CASSFRTSGRNSYNEQFF
v_gene: TRBV30; j_gene: TRBJ1-6; d_gene: NA; abundance: NA; CDR3nt: TGTGCATTCGCAGGGTATAATTCACCCCTCCACTTT; CDR3aa: CAFAGYNSPLHF
v_gene: TRBV4-1; j_gene: TRBJ2-1; d_gene: NA; abundance: NA; CDR3nt: TGCGCCAGCAGCCAAGATCCCCTGATCGTCGGCAGGGAGCAGTTCTTC; CDR3aa: CASSQDPLIVGREQFF
v_gene: TRBV5-1; j_gene: TRBJ2-7; d_gene: TRBD1; abundance: NA; CDR3nt: TGCGCCAGCAGCTTTGTTTGGGACAGGGGTACCTACGAGCAGTACTTC; CDR3aa: CASSFVWDRGTYEQYF
v_gene: TRBV27; j_gene: TRBJ1-3; d_gene: NA; abundance: few; CDR3nt: TGTGCCAGCAGTGGACAGTCTGGAAACACCATATATTTT; CDR3aa: CASSGQSGNTIYF
v_gene: TRBV5-1; j_gene: TRBJ2-7; d_gene: TRBD1; abundance: many; CDR3nt: TGCGCCAGCCGCCCCCCGGGACAGGGTGTCCACGAGCAGTACTTC; CDR3aa: CASRPPGQGVHEQYF
v_gene: TRBV29-1; j_gene: TRBJ2-2; d_gene: TRBD1; abundance: many; CDR3nt: TGCAGCGGGGATAGACAGGGGGTGCTGTTTTTT; CDR3aa: CSGDRQGVLFF
v_gene: TRBV6-1; j_gene: TRBJ2-2; d_gene: NA; abundance: many; CDR3nt: TGTGCCAGCGGGCAAGGGAGGTGGACCGGGGAGCTGTTTTTT; CDR3aa: CASGQGRWTGELFF
v_gene: TRBV29-1; j_gene: TRBJ2-7; d_gene: NA; abundance: few; CDR3nt: TGCAGCGTTGAAGGGACAGAGGATGGGGCCTACGAGCAGTACTTC; CDR3aa: CSVEGTEDGAYEQYF
v_gene: TRBV4-2; j_gene: TRBJ1-3; d_gene: NA; abundance: NA; CDR3nt: TGTGCCAGCAGACAACAGGGTAATGGAAACACCATATATTTT; CDR3aa: CASRQQGNGNTIYF
v_gene: TRBV6-1; j_gene: TRBJ2-2; d_gene: NA; abundance: few; CDR3nt: TGTGCCAGCCCCCGGACGGGAAACACCGGGGAGCTGTTTTTT; CDR3aa: CASPRTGNTGELFF